The T cell receptor beta chain described here comes from a study of cytotoxic CD8 clonotypes in ibrutinib-treated CLL (dated by TCRdb to about 2021). Study-wide context: The cohort was composed of about a dozen relapsed/refractory and roughly 14 treatment-naive patients; IGHV unmutated status was identified in some 17 patients. Cryopreserved peripheral blood mononuclear cells were collected at three points: before therapy, at response, and at either sustained remission or disease progression. Every remission and progressive disease sample was obtained while ibrutinib was still being received by the patients. Of the approximately 86 people in the trial, approximately 24 had longitudinal samples available. The response samples were drawn at a median of approximately twelve months into treatment, with a range of about 6 to 36 months. Partial responses were observed in around 25 patients and complete responses in 2; after a median follow-up of roughly 62 months, remission was maintained in 14 patients and progression was observed in approximately 12. On average, each sample had 255,043 productive templates and tens of thousands of productive rearrangements.

In light of the paper, this sample's time point label describes: approximately 25 months on ibrutinib. For TCR beta library preparation, approximately 2 micrograms of genomic DNA was extracted from cryopreserved PBMCs. Longitudinal blood samples from CLL patients on ibrutinib monotherapy were analyzed using high-throughput TCR beta sequencing. Patients were enrolled in a phase 2 open-label single-center ibrutinib monotherapy trial. From the cysteine up to the phenylalanine, the CDR3 has a length of 15 residues. Only the CDR3 part of the read is kept: 45 bases, read in frame from the first base. Trimming accounts for 3 bases at V and 4 bases at J, while the number of junction bases matched to no gene is 7. Per the germline V gene, SGDLS is the CDR1 and YYNGEE is the CDR2. The research as a whole found: Sampling times were not matched between sustained-remission and progressing patients, and lymph node repertoires were not studied. At baseline, clonality was higher than in age-matched healthy donors and showed a strong correlation with circulating CD8+ T-cell counts. Public clonotypes were rare and either shrank or stayed stable during treatment, and the rise in clonality at ibrutinib response reflected expansion of private clonotypes. Clonality rose at ibrutinib response, remained stable during sustained remission, and dropped back toward baseline at progression.

On a MiSeq, deep resolution sequencing aimed for a depth between 1 in 1 million and 1 in 200,000 T cells, with each clonotype covered 10x on average. The immunoSEQ hsTCRB Kit was used to generate TCR beta libraries. The original methods were these. ImmunoSEQ Data Assistant and ImmunoSEQ Analyzer were used for data analysis, and V, D and J genes were assigned according to IMGT definitions. Clonality, which ranges from 0 to 1, was calculated as one minus the normalized Shannon entropy of productive rearrangement frequencies. Only overrepresented clonotypes making up at least 0.05% of the repertoire of each patient were included in the public clonotype analysis. Some 14 age-matched healthy donor repertoires from immuneACCESS served as clonality controls. Held by TCRdb, this immuneACCESS table contains in-frame sequences only and omits some clones. Under half of the omission traces to an unresolved V gene where checked; the cause of the rest is unknown. V, J and clone size reflect that table, while D and trimming were determined from the DNA. The sample data list around 42,000 clones, and 50% to 75% of these were observed just once. Of the sample, about 22% falls within the top ten clones.

This clone showed up just once. Its antigen remains unidentified. The input lacks base qualities; no much larger clone sits a single base away. The rearrangement combines TRBV9 with TRBJ2-4, with 7 middle bases fitting TRBD2. The TCR was taken from a human donor with chronic lymphocytic leukemia. The material was PBMCs, obtained after 24 months of ibrutinib treatment. The DNA sequence follows: TGTGCCAGCAGCGGACAGACTAGCTTAAAAAACATTCAGTACTTC. It encodes CASSGQTSLKNIQYF.